A single sample gave rise to the 27 T cell receptor beta chains below, sequenced in a study of cytomegalovirus exposure and HLA in healthy donors listed by TCRdb under 2017. Libraries were made using the immunoSEQ multiplex PCR assay. For the multiplex PCR, a mixture combining 60 forward primers for TCR Vbeta segments and 13 reverse primers for TCR Jbeta segments was used. In its TCRdb copy, this immuneACCESS table keeps in-frame sequences only and misses some clones. Where compared with another copy, unresolved V genes explain less than half of these, and the others have no known cause. Present in this sample are 45,000 to 70,000 clones, approximately 80% of which were seen just once. 2.9% of the sample is held by the ten biggest clonotypes. Sequencing was performed on PBMCs. The receptors here all came from a man in his fifties or sixties in good health and CMV-seronegative.

The chain carries TRBV5-1 and TRBJ1-2, with 9 bases matching TRBD1. CDR3 length: 13 amino acids. The J segment lost 5 bases and the V segment lost 5 bases, leaving 4 bases of the junction unmatched. Germline CDR1 SGHRS, CDR2 YFSETQ. The DNA of the CDR3 is TGCGCCAGCAGTCAAGGACAGGGGTATGGCTACACCTTC. This translates into CASSQGQGYGYTF. Combining the CDR3 with reference TRBV5-1 and TRBJ1-2 gives the whole variable domain KAGVTQTPRYLIKTRGQQVTLSCSPISGHRSVSWYQQTPGQGLQFLFEYFSETQRNKGNFPGRFSGRQFSNSRSEMNVSTLELGDSALYLCASSQGQGYGYTFGSGTRLTVV.

This chain links TRBV7-9 with TRBJ1-5; TRBD1 matches 8 bases. Germline CDR1 is SEHNR and CDR2 is FQNEAQ (reference sequence). The V gene end was trimmed by 5 bases and the J gene end by 2 bases; junction bases not matched to a gene: 5. CDR3 size: 15 residues. CDR3 bases: TGTGCCAGCAGCCTCCAGGGGGCAGGCAATCAGCCCCAGCATTTT. This sequence encodes CASSLQGAGNQPQHF.

The gene calls are TRBV28 and TRBJ2-7, with TRBD1 as a possible D gene (5 bases). Trimming removed 8 bases at V and 6 bases at J, with 11 bases between. The CDR3 covers 11 residues. Germline V gene lookup returns CDR1 MDHEN and CDR2 SYDVKM. The DNA for the CDR3 is TGTGCCAGCGGGCAGGGTCGCGAGCAGTACTTC. Translation gives CASGQGREQYF.

The chain carries TRBV19 and TRBJ1-3, with D perhaps matching TRBD1 (5 bases). This CDR3 region has 15 residues. Germline V lookup: CDR1 LNHDA, CDR2 SQIVND (reference sequence). The ends were cut back, 4 bases at V and 9 bases at J, with 19 bases in the middle. The CDR3 nucleotides are TGTGCCAGTAGTACATGGACAAGGACCCGCAGCACCATATATTTT. Translated: CASSTWTRTRSTIYF.

The chain employs TRBV7-3 and TRBJ2-2; 7 positions match TRBD1. Germline CDR1 is SGHTA and CDR2 is FQGTGA. The CDR3 has 17 residues. V gave up 4 bases and J gave up 3 bases; unmatched junction bases: 11. CDR3 DNA: TGTGCCAGCAGCTCTCCGACAGGGTGGCCCGACACCGGGGAGCTGTTTTTT. Protein product: CASSSPTGWPDTGELFF.

The chain recombines TRBV2 with TRBJ1-5; D is unclear. The CDR3 is 15 residues long. Per germline, CDR1 SNHLY and CDR2 FYNNEI. V shed 4 bases and J shed 4 bases, with 14 bases lying between them. The CDR3 region has the DNA TGTGCCAGCAGTGGGAGGCAGGACGTGAATCAGCCCCAGCATTTT. Protein product: CASSGRQDVNQPQHF.

This chain uses TRBV1 with TRBJ2-3; TRBD2 is the table's D call and was not checked against the DNA. TRBV1 is given as a pseudogene. The CDR3 is 16 residues long. CDR3 nucleotide sequence: TGCACCAGCAGTCCGCGCGACTCCGGAGGCGCCGATACGCAGTATTTT. It encodes CTSSPRDSGGADTQYF.

The chain uses TRBV11-2 and TRBJ2-7; 7 bases are shared with TRBD1. Germline CDR1 SGHAT, CDR2 FQNNGV. The length of the CDR3 is 15 residues. The trim removed 4 bases at V and 2 bases at J, leaving 8 bases unmatched. The CDR3 coding sequence is TGTGCCAGCAGCTCCCGCGCCGGACAGGCCTACGAGCAGTACTTC. Its translation: CASSSRAGQAYEQYF.

The CDR3 nucleotides are TGTGCCAGCAGCCCCGAACGACTCCCACCCTACGAGCAGTACTTC. Its protein product is CASSPERLPPYEQYF. The V gene is TRBV7-9, the J gene TRBJ2-7, with D uncertain. From germline, CDR1 is SEHNR and CDR2 FQNEAQ (reference sequence). Trimming took off 5 bases at V and 2 bases at J, with 16 bases between the two ends. This CDR3 contains 15 residues.

The chain is built from TRBV7-8 and TRBJ1-5; no reliable D call. The CDR3 has 15 residues. V was pared by 1 base and J by 0 bases, with 7 bases between. Germline assignment: CDR1 SGHVS and CDR2 FQNEAQ. CDR3 coding DNA: TGTGCCAGCAGCTTAGTGGAGCATAGCAATCAGCCCCAGCATTTT. This translates into CASSLVEHSNQPQHF.

The V and J genes are TRBV7-3 and TRBJ1-1; D may be TRBD1 (5 bases). V lost 4 bases and J 1 base, leaving 7 bases between the germline ends. Germline CDR1 is SGHTA and CDR2 is FQGTGA. The CDR3 is 13 residues long. CDR3 sequence: CASSYQGNTEAFF. DNA for the CDR3: TGTGCCAGCAGCTACCAGGGGAACACTGAAGCTTTCTTT. Supplemented by reference TRBV7-3 and TRBJ1-1, the full variable domain reads GAGVSQTPSNKVTEKGKYVELRCDPISGHTALYWYRQSLGQGPEFLIYFQGTGAADDSGLPNDRFFAVRPEGSVSTLKIQRTERGDSAVYLCASSYQGNTEAFFGQGTRLTVV.

V gene TRBV5-4 combines with J gene TRBJ2-6, with 9 positions matching TRBD1. V lost 4 bases and J lost 2; bases outside the gene matches: 4. The CDR3 spans 16 residues. Germline V gene sequence: CDR1 SGHNT, CDR2 YYREEE (reference sequence). The DNA of the CDR3 is TGTGCCAGCAGCCGGAGGACAGGGGCTGGGGCCAACGTCCTGACTTTC. Translation: CASSRRTGAGANVLTF.

This rearrangement joins TRBV7-3 to TRBJ2-6; 8 bases map to TRBD1. J gave up 3 bases and V 0 bases, and 10 bases lay outside the gene matches. Germline V lookup: CDR1 SGHTA, CDR2 FQGTGA. CDR3 size: 19 residues. CDR3 DNA: TGTGCCAGCAGCTTAACAGGGGTGACAGGGGTAGGTGGGGCCAACGTCCTGACTTTC. It translates to CASSLTGVTGVGGANVLTF.

This clone appeared a single time. The chain is built from TRBV9 and TRBJ2-2, with TRBD1 identical over 7 bases. The junction had 10 bases not matched to a gene; V was cut back by 3 bases and J by 5 bases. CDR1 is SGDLS and CDR2 is YYNGEE in the germline V gene. The CDR3 contains 16 residues. CDR3 nucleotides: TGTGCCAGCAGCGAGCCCCCGACAGGGCGAACCGGGGAGCTGTTTTTT. Protein: CASSEPPTGRTGELFF.

The chain is built from TRBV14 and TRBJ1-1; D remains unclear. Germline assignment: CDR1 SGHDN and CDR2 FVKESK. Trimming cost V 2 bases and J 5 bases, with 6 bases left between them. CDR3 length equals 12 residues. DNA for the CDR3: TGTGCCAGCAGCCAACTTTTAACTGAAGCTTTCTTT. This translates into CASSQLLTEAFF.

V usage is TRBV5-6 and J usage is TRBJ1-4; TRBD1 agrees at 7 bases. The V segment lost 3 bases and the J segment 8 bases; nucleotides outside the gene matches: 10. Germline CDR1 reads SGHDT; CDR2 reads YYEEEE. The CDR3 sequence is 15 residues long. CDR3 amino acids: CASSSTGQVSEKLFF. DNA of the CDR3: TGTGCCAGCAGCTCGACTGGACAGGTTTCCGAAAAACTGTTTTTT.

The chain has TRBV7-9 and TRBJ1-5; tentative D call: TRBD1 (5 bases). Trimming took 1 base from V and 7 from J, leaving 5 bases between them. CDR3 length: 12 residues. Looked up from germline, CDR1 is SEHNR and CDR2 is FQNEAQ (reference sequence). The CDR3 reads CASSLEGQPQHF. CDR3 bases: TGTGCCAGCAGCTTAGAGGGGCAGCCCCAGCATTTT. Supplemented by reference TRBV7-9 and TRBJ1-5, the full variable domain reads DTGVSQNPRHKITKRGQNVTFRCDPISEHNRLYWYRQTLGQGPEFLTYFQNEAQLEKSRLLSDRFSAERPKGSFSTLEIQRTEQGDSAMYLCASSLEGQPQHFGDGTRLSIL.

This clone has a handful of counts. The V call is TRBV2, the J call TRBJ2-4; 13 nucleotides align to TRBD2. The CDR3 runs 15 residues. J was trimmed by 10 bases and V by 5 bases; bases with no gene match: 8. The germline V gene encodes CDR1 SNHLY and CDR2 FYNNEI. CDR3 region: CASSPTSGGIGIQYF. The CDR3, as DNA: TGTGCCAGCAGTCCGACTAGCGGGGGGATAGGAATTCAGTACTTC. The full variable domain, rest sourced from reference TRBV2 and TRBJ2-4, is EPEVTQTPSHQVTQMGQEVILRCVPISNHLYFYWYRQILGQKVEFLVSFYNNEISEKSEIFDDQFSVERPDGSNFTLKIRSTKLEDSAMYFCASSPTSGGIGIQYFGAGTRLSVL.

The gene calls are TRBV9 and TRBJ1-2; D is uncertain. Trimming took off 4 bases at V and 2 bases at J, with 12 bases between the two ends. The CDR3 sequence is 14 residues long. In germline, CDR1 is SGDLS, CDR2 YYNGEE. CDR3 region: CASSPGPPNYGYTF. CDR3 in DNA: TGTGCCAGCAGCCCAGGCCCCCCGAACTATGGCTACACCTTC.

The genes are TRBV10-3 and TRBJ1-2; unclear D gene. The CDR3 contains 15 residues. The germline V and J ends were trimmed by 0 bases and 4 bases, with 12 bases remaining between them. Germline V gene lookup returns CDR1 ENHRY and CDR2 SYGVKD. The DNA of the CDR3 is TGTGCCATCAGTGAGTCGTCTTCAATGGCCTATGGCTACACCTTC. Translation: CAISESSSMAYGYTF.

This clone was recorded once. The rearrangement uses TRBV6-1 and TRBJ1-5; D is undetermined. With 11 bases removed from V and 3 bases from J, the gap between germline ends came to 14 bases. Germline-derived CDR1 and CDR2 are MNHNS and SASEGT. This CDR3 is built from 13 residues. The CDR3 DNA reads TGTGCCCCTTATGAGCTAGTCAATCAGCCCCAGCATTTT. Translated, it gives CAPYELVNQPQHF.

The genes are TRBV7-6 and TRBJ2-1; TRBD2 agrees at 8 bases. V lost 5 bases to trimming and J lost 7 bases; unmatched junction nucleotides: 13. Germline CDR1 is SGHVS and CDR2 is FNYEAQ. The CDR3 sequence is 16 residues long. The CDR3: CASSNLGGATGNEQFF. CDR3 in DNA: TGTGCCAGCAGCAACCTCGGGGGGGCAACCGGGAATGAGCAGTTCTTC. Full variable domain (missing parts from reference TRBV7-6 and TRBJ2-1): GAGVSQSPRYKVTKRGQDVALRCDPISGHVSLYWYRQALGQGPEFLTYFNYEAQQDKSGLPNDRFSAERPEGSISTLTIQRTEQRDSAMYRCASSNLGGATGNEQFFGPGTRLTVL.

This clone appeared a few times. The chain uses TRBV2 and TRBJ2-2; 7 positions match TRBD1. After removal of 11 bases from V and 5 bases from J, the junction contained 17 bases not matched to a gene. CDR3 size: 16 residues. Germline CDR1 reads SNHLY; CDR2 reads FYNNEI. The CDR3 here is CASSSQGVLKTGELFF. The CDR3 DNA reads as TGTGCCTCCTCCTCCCAGGGGGTTTTAAAAACCGGGGAGCTGTTTTTT.

This clone was observed a few times. The V call is TRBV5-1, the J call TRBJ1-2; D is perhaps TRBD1 (5 bases). The germline V gene has CDR1 SGHRS and CDR2 YFSETQ. This CDR3 region has 14 residues. Trimming took 1 base from V and 4 from J, leaving 11 bases between them. CDR3 coding DNA: TGCGCCAGCAGCTTGTCTCGGGGGGGCTATGGCTACACCTTC. This encodes CASSLSRGGYGYTF.

J is TRBJ1-1 and V is TRBV5-6; D call uncertain. Trimming took off 5 bases at V and 7 bases at J, with 15 bases between the two ends. The CDR3 length is 13 residues. Germline CDR1 reads SGHDT; CDR2 reads YYEEEE. CDR3 protein: CASRVRHRREAFF. The CDR3 DNA reads as TGTGCCAGCAGGGTGAGGCACCGCCGTGAAGCTTTCTTT.

This sequence joins TRBV27 and TRBJ2-3, with unresolved D. V was pared by 6 bases and J by 0 bases, with 10 bases between. The CDR3 runs 14 residues. Germline V lookup: CDR1 MNHEY, CDR2 SMNVEV (reference sequence). Here the CDR3 reads CASRAPTSTDTQYF. The CDR3 DNA reads TGTGCCAGCAGGGCACCGACTAGCACAGATACGCAGTATTTT.

The chain has TRBV7-8 and TRBJ1-1, with 7 bases aligning to TRBD1. Germline V gene sequence: CDR1 SGHVS, CDR2 FQNEAQ. V was clipped by 4 bases and J by 1 base; unmatched bases: 18. The CDR3 sequence is 19 residues long. The CDR3 region has the DNA TGTGCCAGCAGCTCTGAGGCGGGGACAGTGTCCCTTAAGAACACTGAAGCTTTCTTT. Protein product: CASSSEAGTVSLKNTEAFF.